The following is a TCR beta chain sequence with its context. What it binds is not known. The sample belongs to a study of shared clonotypes between healthy human individuals. Study results and caveats: Clonotypes which were not shared had lower generation probabilities than clonotypes that all four donors shared. The researchers took only blood, and tissue repertoires probably look different.

Replicate sorted-subset PCRs were loaded with around 220 ng DNA, roughly 33,000 T cell genomes. Measured with immunoSEQ multiplex PCR; TCRdb has only the in-frame clones, and not every one. The sample records about 1.5 million clones, 95% to 99% being singletons. V was trimmed by 5 bases and J by 0 bases, leaving 14 bases between them. Germline CDR1 reads SEHNR; CDR2 reads FQNEAQ (reference sequence). CDR3 length: 15 amino acids. Sequences were obtained from naive CD4+ T cells sorted from blood. Subset indicated: CD45RA+ positively selected. This clonotype originated in a man aged 25-45 years in good health. J is TRBJ2-7 and V is TRBV7-9; possible D gene TRBD1, 6 bases. DNA for the CDR3: TGTGCCAGCAGCCGGCGGCAGGGGAGCTCCTACGAGCAGTACTTC. It codes for CASSRRQGSSYEQYF.